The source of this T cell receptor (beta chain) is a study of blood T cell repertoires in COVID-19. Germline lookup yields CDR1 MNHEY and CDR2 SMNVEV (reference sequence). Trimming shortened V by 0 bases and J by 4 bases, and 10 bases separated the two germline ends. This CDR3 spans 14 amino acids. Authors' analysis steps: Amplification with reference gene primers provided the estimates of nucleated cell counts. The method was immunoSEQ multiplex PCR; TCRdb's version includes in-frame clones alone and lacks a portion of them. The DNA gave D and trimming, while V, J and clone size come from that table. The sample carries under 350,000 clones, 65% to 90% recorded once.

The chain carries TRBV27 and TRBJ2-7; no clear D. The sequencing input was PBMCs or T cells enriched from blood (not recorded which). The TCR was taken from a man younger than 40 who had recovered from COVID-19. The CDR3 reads CASSLSRLQYEQYF. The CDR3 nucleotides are TGTGCCAGCAGTTTATCGCGACTCCAATACGAGCAGTACTTC.